Below are 19 T cell receptor beta chains sequenced from a single sample in a study of blood T cell repertoires in COVID-19. Profiled with immunoSEQ multiplex PCR; TCRdb holds only in-frame clones, not every one. The table includes about 170,000 clones, around 84% detected once. The sequenced material came from peripheral blood. Receptors were obtained from a woman in her 70s with COVID-19, enrolled during active disease.

This chain links TRBV6-6 with TRBJ2-1; 8 bases fit TRBD2. After removal of 6 bases from V and 4 bases from J, the junction contained 8 bases not matched to a gene. Germline-derived CDR1 and CDR2 are MNHNY and SVGAGI (reference sequence). The CDR3 is made up of 15 amino acids. The CDR3 spells CASSQTTSAYNEQFF. CDR3 bases: TGTGCCAGCAGCCAAACGACTAGCGCATACAATGAGCAGTTCTTC.

CDR3 in amino acids: CSGLQRETQYF. The CDR3 DNA follows: TGCAGCGGACTCCAGCGGGAGACCCAGTACTTC. The rearrangement uses TRBV20-1 and TRBJ2-5; tentative D call: TRBD2 (5 bases). The V gene's germline CDR1 is DFQATT and CDR2 SNEGSKA (reference sequence). The CDR3 is made up of 11 amino acids.

The chain couples TRBV11-2 to TRBJ1-1, with 8 bases that match TRBD1. This CDR3 has 15 amino acids. V was clipped by 4 bases and J by 0 bases; unmatched bases: 4. Germline-derived CDR1 and CDR2 are SGHAT and FQNNGV. CDR3 coding DNA: TGTGCCAGCAGCTCCCGACAGGGGATGAACACTGAAGCTTTCTTT. It codes for CASSSRQGMNTEAFF.

This sequence joins TRBV28 and TRBJ2-7; possible D gene TRBD2, 5 bases. The V and J ends lost 8 bases and 0 bases respectively, with 5 bases between them. The CDR3 covers 11 residues. CDR1 and CDR2 (germline): MDHEN, SYDVKM. CDR3 nucleotide sequence: TGTGCCAGCGGGAGCTCCTACGAGCAGTACTTC. Amino acid sequence: CASGSSYEQYF.

CDR3 sequence: CASSYSGTHEQYF. The CDR3 bases are TGCGCCAGCAGCTATTCGGGAACCCACGAGCAGTACTTC. The V and J genes are TRBV5-1 and TRBJ2-7, with D possibly being TRBD2 (5 bases). Germline CDR1 is SGHRS and CDR2 is YFSETQ. Trimming removed 3 bases at V and 5 bases at J, with 12 bases between. This CDR3 is built from 13 residues.

This clone is a singleton in its sample. The rearrangement uses TRBV29-1 and TRBJ1-4; no clear D gene. The CDR3 runs 12 residues. The germline CDR1 and CDR2 sequences are SQVTM and ANQGSEA. V dropped 4 bases and J dropped 6 bases, with 9 bases sitting between them. The CDR3 nucleotides are TGCAGCGTTGGGGCGGGTCATGAAAAACTGTTTTTT. It translates to CSVGAGHEKLFF.

This chain uses TRBV2 with TRBJ1-2, with a weak D call TRBD1 (5 bases). CDR3 length equals 13 residues. In germline, CDR1 is SNHLY, CDR2 FYNNEI. V lost 11 bases, J lost 4 bases, and 17 bases lay in between. The CDR3 sequence: CAGEQALGYGYTF. The CDR3 bases are TGTGCCGGCGAACAGGCCCTAGGCTATGGCTACACCTTC.

This clone was picked up a small number of times. The J gene is TRBJ2-1, the V gene TRBV13, with a weak D call TRBD2 (6 bases). Trimming pared 0 bases from V and 3 bases from J, leaving 9 bases between. Germline CDR1 PRHDT, CDR2 FYEKMQ (reference sequence). This CDR3 spans 15 amino acids. This CDR3 is CASSLGQGGYNEQFF. The DNA of the CDR3 is TGTGCCAGCAGCTTAGGGCAGGGAGGCTACAATGAGCAGTTCTTC.

The V gene is TRBV5-6, the J gene TRBJ1-1; 7 bases are shared with TRBD1. Per germline, CDR1 SGHDT and CDR2 YYEEEE. The V segment lost 3 bases and the J segment 8 bases; nucleotides outside the gene matches: 4. CDR3 length equals 12 residues. The CDR3 loop reads CASSWGTVEAFF. CDR3 coding DNA: TGTGCCAGCAGCTGGGGGACAGTAGAAGCTTTCTTT.

CDR3 residues: CASSLDRGYNQPQHF. The DNA for the CDR3 is TGTGCCAGCAGTTTAGACAGGGGGTACAATCAGCCCCAGCATTTT. V usage is TRBV6-5 and J usage is TRBJ1-5, with 9 nucleotides matching TRBD1. CDR3 size: 15 residues. Germline values: CDR1 MNHEY, CDR2 SVGAGI. V shed 4 bases and J 3 bases; nucleotides not matched to a gene: 4.

The V call is TRBV19, the J call TRBJ1-1; 8 nucleotides align to TRBD1. CDR3 length: 16 residues. J gave up 5 bases and V 4 bases, and 12 bases lay outside the gene matches. Looked up from germline, CDR1 is LNHDA and CDR2 is SQIVND (reference sequence). CDR3 loop: CASSRTGTSGMTEAFF. CDR3 coding DNA: TGTGCCAGTAGTAGGACAGGGACTTCCGGTATGACTGAAGCTTTCTTT.

The sample holds a few counts of this clone. V and J are TRBV1 and TRBJ1-2. TRBV1 is marked as a pseudogene. CDR3 length: 13 residues. CDR3 protein: CTSSLPGGYGYTF. The CDR3 DNA follows: TGCACCAGCAGCCTCCCGGGTGGGTATGGCTACACCTTC.

This clone appeared once. The rearrangement links TRBV9 to TRBJ2-3, with TRBD1 identical over 8 bases. V was clipped by 2 bases and J by 5 bases; unmatched bases: 4. Looked up from germline, CDR1 is SGDLS and CDR2 is YYNGEE. This CDR3 has 14 amino acids. CDR3 nucleotides: TGTGCCAGCAGCGTGCAGGGGGCGAGAGATACGCAGTATTTT. Its translation: CASSVQGARDTQYF.

This clone was recorded only once. The chain carries TRBV5-1 and TRBJ1-1, with a weak D call TRBD1 (5 bases). Germline CDR1 is SGHRS and CDR2 is YFSETQ. Trimming removed 4 bases at V and 4 bases at J, with 17 bases between. This CDR3 is built from 15 residues. The CDR3 region has the DNA TGCGCCAGCAGCGCGGAAACAGGCTCGGCCACTGAAGCTTTCTTT. It yields the protein CASSAETGSATEAFF.

There are a few counts of this clone. This chain uses TRBV13 with TRBJ2-7, with TRBD1 matching over 9 bases. Losses at the gene ends were 5 bases for V and 0 bases for J; bases not matched to a gene: 11. In germline, CDR1 is PRHDT, CDR2 FYEKMQ (reference sequence). This CDR3 spans 17 amino acids. The CDR3, as DNA: TGTGCCAGCAGCCCCTCAACCGGGACAGGGACCTCCTACGAGCAGTACTTC. Translating it yields CASSPSTGTGTSYEQYF. The complete variable domain, with remaining parts taken from reference TRBV13 and TRBJ2-7, reads AAGVIQSPRHLIKEKRETATLKCYPIPRHDTVYWYQQGPGQDPQFLISFYEKMQSDKGSIPDRFSAQQFSDYHSELNMSSLELGDSALYFCASSPSTGTGTSYEQYFGPGTRLTVT.

CDR3 sequence reads: CASSARQGPPLGNEKLFF. In DNA form, the CDR3 reads TGTGCCAGCAGCGCCAGACAGGGTCCTCCGTTGGGTAATGAAAAACTGTTTTTT. V and J are TRBV9 and TRBJ1-4; 7 bases fit TRBD1. CDR1 is SGDLS, CDR2 YYNGEE, per germline. The V segment lost 3 bases and the J segment 4 bases; nucleotides outside the gene matches: 15. The CDR3 runs 18 residues.

The CDR3 sequence is CASSPTSAKTWAGELFF. CDR3 nucleotide sequence: TGTGCCAGCAGTCCGACTAGCGCAAAAACTTGGGCGGGGGAGCTGTTTTTT. The rearrangement joins TRBV28 to TRBJ2-2; 8 bases match TRBD2. This CDR3 region has 17 residues. Looked up from germline, CDR1 is MDHEN and CDR2 is SYDVKM. Unmatched junction bases numbered 16, after V lost 5 bases and J lost 8 bases.

The chain combines TRBV7-3 with TRBJ2-5; 7 bases line up with TRBD1. This CDR3 is 13 amino acids long. Germline CDR1 SGHTA, CDR2 FQGTGA. J lost 5 bases, V lost 4 bases, and 4 bases had no gene match. The CDR3 DNA sequence: TGTGCCAGCAGCTACGACAGGGCTGAGACCCAGTACTTC. Amino acids: CASSYDRAETQYF.

This clone was seen a single time. The J gene is TRBJ2-5, the V gene TRBV28; maybe TRBD1 (6 bases). Germline V lookup: CDR1 MDHEN, CDR2 SYDVKM. Trimming left V 4 bases short and J 2 bases short, with 14 bases between. The CDR3 is 15 residues long. CDR3 residues: CASSSLGATQETQYF. CDR3 nucleotide sequence: TGTGCCAGCAGTTCCCTGGGGGCCACGCAAGAGACCCAGTACTTC.